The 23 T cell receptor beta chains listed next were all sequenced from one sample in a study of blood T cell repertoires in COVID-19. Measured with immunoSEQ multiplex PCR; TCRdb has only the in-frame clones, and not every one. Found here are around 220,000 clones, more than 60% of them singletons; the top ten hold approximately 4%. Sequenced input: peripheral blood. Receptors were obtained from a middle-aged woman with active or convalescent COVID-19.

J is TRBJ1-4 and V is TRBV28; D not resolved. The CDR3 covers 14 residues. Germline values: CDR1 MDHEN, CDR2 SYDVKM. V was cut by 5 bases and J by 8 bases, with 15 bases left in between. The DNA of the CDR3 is TGTGCCAGCAGTGAGCCGGTGGAGCGGGAAAAACTGTTTTTT. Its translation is CASSEPVEREKLFF.

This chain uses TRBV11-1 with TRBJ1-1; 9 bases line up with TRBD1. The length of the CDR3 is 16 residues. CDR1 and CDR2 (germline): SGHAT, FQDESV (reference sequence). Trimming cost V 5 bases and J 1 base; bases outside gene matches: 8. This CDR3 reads CASSHGTGSTNTEAFF. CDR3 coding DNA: TGTGCCAGCAGCCACGGGACAGGGTCGACGAACACTGAAGCTTTCTTT.

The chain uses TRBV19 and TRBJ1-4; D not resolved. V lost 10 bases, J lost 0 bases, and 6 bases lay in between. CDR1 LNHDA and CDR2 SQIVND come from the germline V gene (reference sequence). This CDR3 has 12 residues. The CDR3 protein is CATEATNEKLFF. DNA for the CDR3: TGTGCCACGGAGGCAACTAATGAAAAACTGTTTTTT.

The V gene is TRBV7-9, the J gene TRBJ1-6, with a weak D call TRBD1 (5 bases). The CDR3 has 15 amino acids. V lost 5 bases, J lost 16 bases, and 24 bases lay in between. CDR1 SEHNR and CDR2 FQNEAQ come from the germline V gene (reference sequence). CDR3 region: CASSLEGRGPATLHF. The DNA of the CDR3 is TGTGCCAGCAGCCTGGAGGGGAGAGGTCCGGCGACGCTCCACTTT.

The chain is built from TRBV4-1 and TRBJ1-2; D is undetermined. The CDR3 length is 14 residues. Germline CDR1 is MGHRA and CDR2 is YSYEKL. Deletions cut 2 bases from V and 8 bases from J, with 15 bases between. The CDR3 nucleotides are TGCGCCAGCAGCCAACCGACTGCGTCGGGGGGCTACACCTTC. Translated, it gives CASSQPTASGGYTF.

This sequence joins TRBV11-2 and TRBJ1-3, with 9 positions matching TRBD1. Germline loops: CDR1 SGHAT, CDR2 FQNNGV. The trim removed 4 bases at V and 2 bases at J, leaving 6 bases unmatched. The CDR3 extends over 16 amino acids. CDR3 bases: TGTGCCAGCAGCTATACCGGGACAGGGACTGGAAACACCATATATTTT. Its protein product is CASSYTGTGTGNTIYF.

CDR3 sequence reads: CATSPRGRAGNTIYF. CDR3 sequence (DNA): TGTGCCACCAGCCCCCGTGGGAGGGCTGGAAACACCATATATTTT. The chain recombines TRBV15 with TRBJ1-3; no definite D call. Trimming pared 5 bases from V and 2 bases from J, leaving 13 bases between. The CDR3 is made up of 15 amino acids. CDR1 and CDR2 (germline): LNHNV, YYDKDF (reference sequence).

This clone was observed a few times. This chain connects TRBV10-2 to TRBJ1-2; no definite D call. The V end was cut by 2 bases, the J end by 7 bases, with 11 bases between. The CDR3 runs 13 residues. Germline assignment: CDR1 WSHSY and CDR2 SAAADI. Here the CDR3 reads CASSEIRDRGYTF. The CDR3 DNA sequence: TGCGCCAGCAGTGAGATACGGGATCGTGGCTACACCTTC.

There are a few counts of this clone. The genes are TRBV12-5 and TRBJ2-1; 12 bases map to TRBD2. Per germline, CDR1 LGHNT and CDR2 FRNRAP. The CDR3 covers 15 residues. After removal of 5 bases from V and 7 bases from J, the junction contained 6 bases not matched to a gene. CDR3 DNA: TGTGCTAGTGGTCTCCTGACTAGCGGGGGAAATGAGCAGTTCTTC. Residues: CASGLLTSGGNEQFF.

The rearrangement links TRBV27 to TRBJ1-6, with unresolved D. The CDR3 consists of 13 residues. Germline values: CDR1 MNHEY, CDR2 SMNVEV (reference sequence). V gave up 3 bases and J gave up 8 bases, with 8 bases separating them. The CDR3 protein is CASSFAVHSPLHF. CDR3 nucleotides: TGTGCCAGCAGTTTCGCGGTTCATTCACCCCTCCACTTT.

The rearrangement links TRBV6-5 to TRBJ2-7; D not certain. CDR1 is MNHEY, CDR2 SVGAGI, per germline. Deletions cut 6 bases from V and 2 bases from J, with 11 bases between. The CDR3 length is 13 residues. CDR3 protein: CASRLTVAYEQYF. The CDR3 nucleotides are TGTGCCAGCAGGTTAACAGTCGCCTACGAGCAGTACTTC.

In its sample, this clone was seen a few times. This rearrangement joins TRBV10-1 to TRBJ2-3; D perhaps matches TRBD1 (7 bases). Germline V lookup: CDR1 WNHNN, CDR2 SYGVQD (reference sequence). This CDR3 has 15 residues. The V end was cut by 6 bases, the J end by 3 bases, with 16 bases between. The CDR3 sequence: CASRPGGLNTDTQYF. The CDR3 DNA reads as TGCGCCAGCAGACCAGGGGGGCTGAATACAGATACGCAGTATTTT.

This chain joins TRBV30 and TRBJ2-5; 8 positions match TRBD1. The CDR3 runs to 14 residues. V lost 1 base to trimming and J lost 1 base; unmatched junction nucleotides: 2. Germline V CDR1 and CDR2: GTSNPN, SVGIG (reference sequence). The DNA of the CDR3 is TGTGCCTGGAGTGGGACAGGGATCCAAGAGACCCAGTACTTC. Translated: CAWSGTGIQETQYF.

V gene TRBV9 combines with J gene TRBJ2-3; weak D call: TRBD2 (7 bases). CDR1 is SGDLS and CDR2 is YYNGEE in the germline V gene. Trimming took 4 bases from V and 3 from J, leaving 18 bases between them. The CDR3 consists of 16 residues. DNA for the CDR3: TGTGCCAGCAGCCAGGACTTGGGAGGGGGGACAGATACGCAGTATTTT. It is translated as CASSQDLGGGTDTQYF.

CDR3 sequence (DNA): TGTGCCAGCTGGTGGGGCGCGGGAAACACCATATATTTT. This gives the protein CASWWGAGNTIYF. This sequence joins TRBV28 and TRBJ1-3; maybe TRBD1 (5 bases). Trimming cost V 8 bases and J 4 bases, with 12 bases left between them. Per the germline V gene, CDR1 is MDHEN and CDR2 is SYDVKM. The CDR3 loop spans 13 amino acids.

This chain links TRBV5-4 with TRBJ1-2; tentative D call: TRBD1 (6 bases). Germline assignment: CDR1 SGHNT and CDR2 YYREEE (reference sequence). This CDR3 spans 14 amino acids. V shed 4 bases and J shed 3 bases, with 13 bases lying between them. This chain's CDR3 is CASSPDSSHYGYTF. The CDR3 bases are TGTGCCAGCAGCCCGGACAGCTCGCACTATGGCTACACCTTC.

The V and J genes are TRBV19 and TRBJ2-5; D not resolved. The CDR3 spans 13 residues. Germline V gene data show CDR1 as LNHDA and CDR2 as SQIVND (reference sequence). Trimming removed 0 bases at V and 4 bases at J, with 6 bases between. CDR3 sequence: CASSIDWAETQYF. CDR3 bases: TGTGCCAGTAGTATAGATTGGGCAGAGACCCAGTACTTC.

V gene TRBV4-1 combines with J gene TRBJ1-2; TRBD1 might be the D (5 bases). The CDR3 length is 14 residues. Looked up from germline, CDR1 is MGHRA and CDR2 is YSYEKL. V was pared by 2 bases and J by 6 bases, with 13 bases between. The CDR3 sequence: CASSQLGDSHGYTF. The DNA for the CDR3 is TGCGCCAGCAGCCAACTTGGGGACTCCCATGGCTACACCTTC.

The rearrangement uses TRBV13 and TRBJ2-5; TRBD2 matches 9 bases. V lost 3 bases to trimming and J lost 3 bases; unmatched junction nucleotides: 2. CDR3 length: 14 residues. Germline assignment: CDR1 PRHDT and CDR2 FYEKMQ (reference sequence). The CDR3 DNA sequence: TGTGCCAGCAGCTTCGCTAGCGGGAAAGAGACCCAGTACTTC. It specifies CASSFASGKETQYF.

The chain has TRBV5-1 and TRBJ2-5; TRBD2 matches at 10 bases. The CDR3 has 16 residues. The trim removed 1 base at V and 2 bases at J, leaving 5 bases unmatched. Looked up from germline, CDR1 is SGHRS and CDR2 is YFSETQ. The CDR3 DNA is TGCGCCAGCAGCTTGTCCCTAGCGGGGGAACAAGAGACCCAGTACTTC. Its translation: CASSLSLAGEQETQYF. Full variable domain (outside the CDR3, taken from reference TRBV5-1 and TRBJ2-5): KAGVTQTPRYLIKTRGQQVTLSCSPISGHRSVSWYQQTPGQGLQFLFEYFSETQRNKGNFPGRFSGRQFSNSRSEMNVSTLELGDSALYLCASSLSLAGEQETQYFGPGTRLLVL.

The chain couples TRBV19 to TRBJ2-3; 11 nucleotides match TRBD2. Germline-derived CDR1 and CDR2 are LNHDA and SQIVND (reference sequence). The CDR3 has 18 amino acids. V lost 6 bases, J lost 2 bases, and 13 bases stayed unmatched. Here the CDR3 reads CASSPLAGGRLTTDTQYF. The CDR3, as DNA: TGTGCCAGTAGCCCCTTAGCGGGGGGGCGACTCACCACAGATACGCAGTATTTT.

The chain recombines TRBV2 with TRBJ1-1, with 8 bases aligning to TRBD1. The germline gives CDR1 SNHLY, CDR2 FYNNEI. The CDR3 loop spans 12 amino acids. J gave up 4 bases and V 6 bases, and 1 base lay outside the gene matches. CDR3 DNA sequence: TGTGCCAGCAGCGGACAGGGCACTGAAGCTTTCTTT. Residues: CASSGQGTEAFF.

The CDR3, as DNA: TGTGCCAGCAGGCTGCACAGGGGTGGGCAGCCCCAGCATTTT. Translating gives CASRLHRGGQPQHF. V gene TRBV6-5 combines with J gene TRBJ1-5; the match to TRBD1 covers 7 bases. Germline-derived CDR1 and CDR2 are MNHEY and SVGAGI. Trimming at V came to 6 bases and at J to 7 bases, leaving 9 bases not matched to a gene. The CDR3 length is 14 residues.